The sequence of this T cell receptor beta chain was determined in a study of tumor-infiltrating lymphocytes in primary liver carcinoma. Across the study: Roughly 3.65 to 7.5 million productive TCRbeta reads were obtained per sample, with similar numbers across tissue types.

The junction had 12 bases not matched to a gene; V was cut back by 8 bases and J by 6 bases. The length of the CDR3 is 15 residues. In the case of this clonotype: Its target is not known.

Notes on the study in general: Tumor-adjacent and tumor-blood pairs shared a smaller degree of overlap than tumor region pairs. Only about 7.5-25% of top clones spanned all five tumor regions.

With roughly 500 ng total RNA as template and a constant-region primer, TCR beta cDNA was made. Three-round nested multiplex PCR performed with slightly modified ARM-PCR produced the TCR beta libraries. TRBV1-TRBV30 forward primers and a C-beta reverse primer were used in the first two PCR rounds, which each ran for about 10 cycles. Each CDR3 protein is one row after TCRdb ran MiXCR on the multiplex PCR reads. The sample shows 95,000 to 100,000 distinct CDR3 sequences, more than 65% of them seen only once. Between about 17 and 34 mg of unsorted bulk tissue served as the source from which RNA and DNA were co-extracted. The cohort consisted of patients whose primary liver carcinoma was surgically resected.

Sequences were obtained from liver tumor tissue from sampling region 2. Stated subset: tumor region T2, inferior pole. The chain employs TRBV12-3 or TRBV12-4 and TRBJ2-3, with 9 positions matching TRBD1. The sequence was collected from a woman aged 55-69 years with primary liver carcinoma and hepatitis B virus infection. CDR3 DNA sequence: TGTGCCAGCGCCAAGAGACAGGGGGAGTATGATACGCAGTATTTT. Its protein product is CASAKRQGEYDTQYF.